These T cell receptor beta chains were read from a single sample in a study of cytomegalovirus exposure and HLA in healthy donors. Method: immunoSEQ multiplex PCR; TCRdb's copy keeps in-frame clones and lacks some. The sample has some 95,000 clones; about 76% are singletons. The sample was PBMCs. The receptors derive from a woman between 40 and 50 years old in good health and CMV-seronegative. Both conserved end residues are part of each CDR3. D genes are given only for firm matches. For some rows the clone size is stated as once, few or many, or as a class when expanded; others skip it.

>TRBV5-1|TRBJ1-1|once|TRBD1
TGCGCCAGCAGCCTAGGACAGGGATACACTGAAGCTTTCTTT
CASSLGQGYTEAFF
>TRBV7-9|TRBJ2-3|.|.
TGTGCCAGCAGCTTAGTCGGGGTCAGCACAGATACGCAGTATTTT
CASSLVGVSTDTQYF
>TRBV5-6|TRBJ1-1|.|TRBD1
TGTGCCAGCAGCTTCGGGACAGGAATAATGAACACTGAAGCTTTCTTT
CASSFGTGIMNTEAFF
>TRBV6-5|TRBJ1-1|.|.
TGTGCCAGCAGTTGGGGGCAGAACACTGAAGCTTTCTTT
CASSWGQNTEAFF
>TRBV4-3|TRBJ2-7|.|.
TGCGCCAGCAGCCAAGGCCCGGACACCTACTACGAGCAGTACTTC
CASSQGPDTYYEQYF
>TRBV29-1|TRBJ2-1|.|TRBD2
TGCAGCGCTGAATCCGATGCGGGGGGCAGGGAGCAGTTCTTC
CSAESDAGGREQFF
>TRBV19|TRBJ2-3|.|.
TGTGCCAGTAGTATACCTGGGGGGAGAGATACGCAGTATTTT
CASSIPGGRDTQYF
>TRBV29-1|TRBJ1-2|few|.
TGCAGCGTTGGCCCAGGGTTGGACTATGGCTACACCTTC
CSVGPGLDYGYTF
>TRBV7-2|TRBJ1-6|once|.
TGTGCCAGCAGCGTCAGAGGGGGGGCCGGCGGTAATTCACCCCTCCACTTT
CASSVRGGAGGNSPLHF
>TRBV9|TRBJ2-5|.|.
TGTGCCAGCAGCAAAACTCTAACCCAAGAGACCCAGTACTTC
CASSKTLTQETQYF
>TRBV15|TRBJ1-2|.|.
TGTGCCACCAGCAGAGATGTCAGGGGCGGCCTAGCTGGCTACACCTTC
CATSRDVRGGLAGYTF
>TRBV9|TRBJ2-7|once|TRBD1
TGTGCCAGCAGCACTTCCTCCGGACAGGGCGAGCAGTACTTC
CASSTSSGQGEQYF
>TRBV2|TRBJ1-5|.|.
TGTGCCAGCAGTCCTCCTCTGGAGGGAGTGAGCAATCAGCCCCAGCATTTT
CASSPPLEGVSNQPQHF
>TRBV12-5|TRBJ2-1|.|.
TGTGCTAGTGGGACCCCTCAGGGGATAATGGACAATGAGCAGTTCTTC
CASGTPQGIMDNEQFF
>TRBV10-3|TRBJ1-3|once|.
TGTGCCATCAGTGTAAGAGCTACTAGCTCTGGAAACACCATATATTTT
CAISVRATSSGNTIYF
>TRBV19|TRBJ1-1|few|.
TGTGCCAGTAGTATAGTCGACAGCATGAACACTGAAGCTTTCTTT
CASSIVDSMNTEAFF
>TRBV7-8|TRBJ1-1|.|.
TGTGCCAGCAGCTTAAAGACACGGTTGAACACTGAAGCTTTCTTT
CASSLKTRLNTEAFF
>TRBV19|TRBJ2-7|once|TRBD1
TGTGCCAGTAGTACGACAGGGGCCTACGAGCAGTACTTC
CASSTTGAYEQYF
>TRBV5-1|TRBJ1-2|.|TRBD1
TGCGCCAGCAGCTCCTTGACAGGGAACTATGGCTACACCTTC
CASSSLTGNYGYTF
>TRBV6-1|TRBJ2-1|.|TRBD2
TGTGCCAGCTTCCTTGGGGGCGGGGGGGCCGGGTTCTTC
CASFLGGGGAGFF
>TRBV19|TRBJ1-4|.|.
TGTGCCAGTAGTATTTCGGGGAATGAAAAACTGTTTTTT
CASSISGNEKLFF
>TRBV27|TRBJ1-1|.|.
TGTGCCAGCAGTTTATCCAACATCGGGAGGAACACTGAAGCTTTCTTT
CASSLSNIGRNTEAFF
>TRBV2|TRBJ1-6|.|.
TGTGCCAGCAACACGCCCACAGGGTTGAGTTCACCCCTCCACTTT
CASNTPTGLSSPLHF
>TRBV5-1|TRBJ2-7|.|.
TGCGCCAGCAGCGCCCGGGGATCCTACGAGCAGTACTTC
CASSARGSYEQYF
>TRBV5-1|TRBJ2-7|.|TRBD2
TGCGCCAGCAGCATAGGGACTATCTACGAGCAGTACTTC
CASSIGTIYEQYF
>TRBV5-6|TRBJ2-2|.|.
TGTGCCAGCAGCTTGGAACGGATACGGGGGTCCGGGGAGCTGTTTTTT
CASSLERIRGSGELFF
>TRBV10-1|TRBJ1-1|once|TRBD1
TGCGCCACCAAAAACCTACGGGACAGGGGAAGGAGGGGCACTGAAGCTTTCTTT
CATKNLRDRGRRGTEAFF
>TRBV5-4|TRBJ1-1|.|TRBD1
TGTGCCAGCAACACAGGGGTGAACACTGAAGCTTTCTTT
CASNTGVNTEAFF
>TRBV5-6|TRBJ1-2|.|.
TGTGCCAGCAGCTTTCAGACTAACTATGGCTACACCTTC
CASSFQTNYGYTF
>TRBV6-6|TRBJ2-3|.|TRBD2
TGTGCCAGCAGCCTAGCGGGGGGGCAAGATACGCAGTATTTT
CASSLAGGQDTQYF
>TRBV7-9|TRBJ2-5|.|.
TGTGCCAGCAGCTACCCATCGGTAGAGACCCAGTACTTC
CASSYPSVETQYF
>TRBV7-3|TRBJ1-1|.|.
TGTGCCAGCTGCCGGGGGTCTTTAGGGGACACTGAAGCTTTCTTT
CASCRGSLGDTEAFF
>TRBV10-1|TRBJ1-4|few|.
TGCGCCAGCAGTGAGTCGCTCACCGGGACACCTCCACTCGGTAATGAAAAACTGTTTTTT
CASSESLTGTPPLGNEKLFF
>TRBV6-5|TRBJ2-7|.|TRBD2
TGTGCCAGCAGTTACTCGGGCGGGAGGACTTACGAGCAGTACTTC
CASSYSGGRTYEQYF
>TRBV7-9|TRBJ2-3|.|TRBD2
TGTGCCAGCAGCTTAGGGGAGACTAGCGGCACAGATACGCAGTATTTT
CASSLGETSGTDTQYF
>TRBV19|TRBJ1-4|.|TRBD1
TGTGCCAGTAGAGACAGGGGACGGGCAACTAATGAAAAACTGTTTTTT
CASRDRGRATNEKLFF
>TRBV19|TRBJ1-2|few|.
TGTGCCAGTAGTATTCCAGAGAGACTTAACTATGGCTACACCTTC
CASSIPERLNYGYTF
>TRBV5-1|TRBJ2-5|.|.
TGCGCCAGCAGGGTGGGAGACCCGACCGAGACCCAGTACTTC
CASRVGDPTETQYF
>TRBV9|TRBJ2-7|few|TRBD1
TGTGCCAGCAGCGTCGGGACAGGGGGTTCCTACGAGCAGTACTTC
CASSVGTGGSYEQYF
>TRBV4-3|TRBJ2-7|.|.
TGCGCCAGCAGCCAAGCCCCAGTCGGAGGGGCCGGGATGAACGAGCAGTACTTC
CASSQAPVGGAGMNEQYF
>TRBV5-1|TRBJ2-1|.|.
TGCGCCAGCAGCCTGGACGGAACTAGGACCAATGAGCAGTTCTTC
CASSLDGTRTNEQFF
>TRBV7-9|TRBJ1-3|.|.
TGTGCCAGCAGCTTAGTAGCCTCCGCAAGCTCTGGAAACACCATATATTTT
CASSLVASASSGNTIYF
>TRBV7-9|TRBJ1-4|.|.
TGTGCCAGCAGCTTAGCAGGGGCTTATACTAATGAAAAACTGTTTTTT
CASSLAGAYTNEKLFF
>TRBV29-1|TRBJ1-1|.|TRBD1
TGCAGCGTTCGACACAGGGGAGAGAGGAACACTGAAGCTTTCTTT
CSVRHRGERNTEAFF
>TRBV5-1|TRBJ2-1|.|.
TGCGCCAGCAGCTTGGCCGGCAGGGACTCCTACAATGAGCAGTTCTTC
CASSLAGRDSYNEQFF
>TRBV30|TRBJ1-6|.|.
TGTGCCTGGAGCCCGAACAGGGCCAGTTCACCCCTCCACTTT
CAWSPNRASSPLHF
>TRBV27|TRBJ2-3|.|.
TGTGCCAGCAGTTTAGCGGGGGCCACTATAAACACAGATACGCAGTATTTT
CASSLAGATINTDTQYF
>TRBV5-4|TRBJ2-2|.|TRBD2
TGTGCCAGCAGCTTTACAGCGGGGGCGCACCTGACCGGGGAGCTGTTTTTT
CASSFTAGAHLTGELFF